Shown below are 24 T cell receptor beta chains from a single sample sequenced in a study of cytomegalovirus exposure and HLA in healthy donors. The PCR ran on 60 Vbeta and 13 Jbeta primers. The method was immunoSEQ multiplex PCR; TCRdb's version includes in-frame clones alone and lacks a portion of them. This table has more than 110,000 clones, about 79% appearing once. Sequencing used PBMCs. The origin of the receptors is a male donor in good health and CMV-seronegative.

The chain couples TRBV7-7 to TRBJ2-1, with D uncertain. The CDR3 length is 9 residues. CDR1 SSHAT and CDR2 FNYEAQ come from the germline V gene (reference sequence). The DNA of the CDR3 is TGTGCTACCGGTAATGAGCAGTTCTTC. Its translation is CATGNEQFF. The complete variable domain, with remaining parts taken from reference TRBV7-7 and TRBJ2-1, reads GAGVSQSPRYKVTKRGQDVTLRCDPISSHATLYWYQQALGQGPEFLTYFNYEAQPDKSGLPSDRFSAERPEGSISTLTIQRTEQRDSAMYRCATGNEQFFGPGTRLTVL.

The chain employs TRBV5-8 and TRBJ2-5; the D gene is possibly TRBD2 (6 bases). V was cut by 5 bases and J by 2 bases, with 25 bases left in between. The CDR3 length is 18 residues. CDR1 and CDR2 from the germline V gene are SGHTS and YDEGEE. The CDR3 is CASRGFGTGSVAQETQYF. CDR3 sequence (DNA): TGTGCCAGCAGGGGGTTTGGGACTGGGTCTGTAGCGCAAGAGACCCAGTACTTC. Full variable domain (missing parts from reference TRBV5-8 and TRBJ2-5): EAGVTQSPTHLIKTRGQQATLRCSPISGHTSVYWYQQALGLGLQFLLWYDEGEERNRGNFPPRFSGRQFPNYSSELNVNALELEDSALYLCASRGFGTGSVAQETQYFGPGTRLLVL.

The table lists this clone with a few counts. The junction differs from germline at one of its ends, possibly a read error. The chain uses TRBV25-1 and TRBJ2-3; possibly TRBD2 for D (5 bases). The length of the CDR3 is 15 residues. Looked up from germline, CDR1 is MGHDK and CDR2 is SYGVNS. DNA of the CDR3: TGTGCCAGCAGCGAATCGGGAATATACACAGATACGCAGTATTTT. This codes for CASSESGIYTDTQYF.

The chain recombines TRBV6-1 with TRBJ1-2, with 7 bases that match TRBD1. Germline V CDR1 and CDR2: MNHNS, SASEGT. V trimming: 0 bases; J trimming: 1 base; junction bases outside the gene matches: 2. The CDR3 is made up of 15 amino acids. The chain's CDR3 is CASSEARGYNYGYTF. CDR3 DNA: TGTGCCAGCAGTGAAGCCAGGGGGTATAACTATGGCTACACCTTC.

This clone was seen only a few times. The V gene is TRBV27, the J gene TRBJ1-1, with 7 bases aligning to TRBD1. The CDR3 extends over 16 amino acids. Germline-derived CDR1 and CDR2 are MNHEY and SMNVEV (reference sequence). With 6 bases clipped from V and 3 bases from J, the junction kept 13 bases outside the gene matches. This CDR3 is CASRDGQVYTDTEAFF. In DNA, the CDR3 is TGTGCCAGCAGGGATGGACAGGTATATACGGACACTGAAGCTTTCTTT.

This clone occurred once. The chain links TRBV25-1 to TRBJ2-5, with 9 bases fitting TRBD2. CDR3 size: 15 residues. The ends lost 1 base at V and 4 bases at J; junction bases unmatched: 4. Germline CDR1 and CDR2: MGHDK and SYGVNS. This CDR3 reads CASSESLAGVETQYF. In DNA form, the CDR3 reads TGTGCCAGCAGTGAATCGTTAGCGGGAGTAGAGACCCAGTACTTC.

This chain joins TRBV10-3 and TRBJ1-1; D uncertain. V was clipped by 8 bases and J by 3 bases, with 16 bases between them. The CDR3 covers 14 residues. Per germline, CDR1 ENHRY and CDR2 SYGVKD. The CDR3 protein is CAISTGMKDTEAFF. Here the CDR3 DNA reads TGTGCCATCTCGACGGGTATGAAAGACACTGAAGCTTTCTTT.

The rearrangement joins TRBV7-2 to TRBJ2-1, with D unresolved. The CDR3 extends over 13 amino acids. Per the germline V gene, CDR1 is SGHTA and CDR2 is FQGNSA. Trimming stripped 1 base from V and 6 bases from J, with 7 bases between. Here the CDR3 reads CASSLESANEQFF. CDR3 DNA sequence: TGTGCCAGCAGCTTAGAGAGCGCCAATGAGCAGTTCTTC.

This chain links TRBV2 with TRBJ1-1, with 7 positions matching TRBD1. After removal of 6 bases from V and 0 bases from J, the junction contained 4 bases not matched to a gene. CDR1 and CDR2 from the germline V gene are SNHLY and FYNNEI. This CDR3 region has 14 residues. The CDR3 DNA sequence: TGTGCCAGCAGACCGGACAGGATGAACACTGAAGCTTTCTTT. Translating gives CASRPDRMNTEAFF.

The chain uses TRBV10-3 and TRBJ1-3; D perhaps matches TRBD1 (6 bases). This CDR3 is built from 16 residues. The V gene lost 11 bases and the J gene lost 0 bases, with 20 bases spanning the gap. CDR1 is ENHRY, CDR2 SYGVKD, per germline. The CDR3 DNA reads TGTGCCGTTGGACGGGAGGGGGGCTACTCTGGAAACACCATATATTTT. Residues: CAVGREGGYSGNTIYF.

V gene TRBV7-6 combines with J gene TRBJ2-3; 7 positions agree with TRBD2. V shed 2 bases, J shed 9 bases, and the junction held 2 bases outside the gene matches. This CDR3 contains 12 residues. CDR1 SGHVS and CDR2 FNYEAQ come from the germline V gene. The CDR3 loop reads CASSLPRGTQYF. The CDR3, as DNA: TGTGCCAGCAGCTTACCGCGGGGGACGCAGTATTTT.

This clone was observed a handful of times. The CDR3: CASSFDGQPNYGYTF. CDR3 bases: TGCGCCAGCAGCTTTGACGGACAGCCTAACTATGGCTACACCTTC. The gene calls are TRBV5-1 and TRBJ1-2, with D possibly matching TRBD1 (6 bases). The CDR3 runs to 15 residues. With 2 bases removed from V and 0 bases from J, the gap between germline ends came to 11 bases. Germline assignment: CDR1 SGHRS and CDR2 YFSETQ.

The chain links TRBV7-2 to TRBJ2-1; TRBD2 aligns across 8 bases. Germline loops: CDR1 SGHTA, CDR2 FQGNSA. CDR3 length equals 14 residues. V shed 4 bases and J 9 bases; nucleotides not matched to a gene: 8. The CDR3 nucleotides read TGTGCCAGCAGCTCCGGGACTAGTCTTACTGAGCAGTTCTTC. Protein sequence: CASSSGTSLTEQFF.

The chain links TRBV4-1 to TRBJ2-7; 11 bases are a match to TRBD2. The trim removed 3 bases at V and 6 bases at J, leaving 10 bases unmatched. The CDR3 length is 16 residues. CDR1 is MGHRA, CDR2 YSYEKL, per germline. CDR3 in DNA: TGCGCCAGCAGCCAGCCCACTAGCGGGAGTCGGGGCGAGCAGTACTTC. This encodes CASSQPTSGSRGEQYF.

The chain carries TRBV25-1 and TRBJ1-5; 10 bases agree with TRBD1. This CDR3 has 17 residues. Trimming cost V 4 bases and J 2 bases; bases outside gene matches: 8. Germline assignment: CDR1 MGHDK and CDR2 SYGVNS. CDR3 DNA: TGTGCCAGCAGTGGACAGGGGGCCGGGGGTGGCAATCAGCCCCAGCATTTT. Encoded protein: CASSGQGAGGGNQPQHF.

CDR3 amino acids: CATSVTAAYEQYF. CDR3 sequence (DNA): TGTGCCACCAGCGTTACAGCGGCCTACGAGCAGTACTTC. The V gene is TRBV15, the J gene TRBJ2-7; D might be TRBD2 (5 bases). V was trimmed by 5 bases and J by 2 bases, leaving 10 bases between them. The CDR3 is 13 residues long. The germline gives CDR1 LNHNV, CDR2 YYDKDF (reference sequence).

V usage is TRBV6-5 and J usage is TRBJ1-2; D not resolved. The CDR3 runs 15 residues. Germline V gives CDR1 MNHEY, CDR2 SVGAGI. Trimming shortened V by 6 bases and J by 4 bases, and 18 bases separated the two germline ends. CDR3 nucleotides: TGTGCCAGCAGATCCCCATGGGCAGATGCCTATGGCTACACCTTC. The encoded protein is CASRSPWADAYGYTF.

The CDR3 DNA reads as TGTGCCTGGAGTGTCAGGGGGCGGAACACTGAAGCTTTCTTT. As protein: CAWSVRGRNTEAFF. This chain joins TRBV30 and TRBJ1-1; 8 bases fit TRBD1. CDR1 and CDR2 from the germline V gene are GTSNPN and SVGIG (reference sequence). Losses at the gene ends were 0 bases for V and 1 base for J; bases not matched to a gene: 1. This CDR3 spans 14 amino acids. The whole variable domain, remainder taken from reference TRBV30 and TRBJ1-1, is SQTIHQWPATLVQPVGSPLSLECTVEGTSNPNLYWYRQAAGRGLQLLFYSVGIGQISSEVPQNLSASRPQDRQFILSSKKLLLSDSGFYLCAWSVRGRNTEAFFGQGTRLTVV.

Only one count was recorded for this clone. The chain links TRBV5-6 to TRBJ1-2, with 12 bases lining up with TRBD1. Germline V gene data show CDR1 as SGHDT and CDR2 as YYEEEE. CDR3 length equals 15 residues. V lost 5 bases, J lost 8 bases, and 10 bases stayed unmatched. In nucleotides, the CDR3 is TGTGCCAGCAGGGCCCGGGACAGGGGGCCCGGGGGCTACACCTTC. This codes for CASRARDRGPGGYTF.

V and J are TRBV27 and TRBJ1-1; possibly TRBD1 for D (6 bases). The CDR3 is 16 residues long. CDR1 is MNHEY and CDR2 is SMNVEV in the germline V gene (reference sequence). With 2 bases removed from V and 6 bases from J, the gap between germline ends came to 19 bases. This CDR3 reads CASSLVSPGTRAEAFF. CDR3 sequence (DNA): TGTGCCAGCAGTTTAGTAAGCCCCGGGACAAGGGCTGAAGCTTTCTTT.

The chain is built from TRBV19 and TRBJ2-7, with D perhaps matching TRBD1 (6 bases). The ends were cut back, 4 bases at V and 0 bases at J, with 16 bases in the middle. The CDR3 is made up of 16 amino acids. CDR1 and CDR2 (germline): LNHDA, SQIVND (reference sequence). The CDR3 sequence: CASSNIARGYSYEQYF. The CDR3 DNA reads as TGTGCCAGTAGTAATATCGCCAGGGGATACTCCTACGAGCAGTACTTC.

The chain carries TRBV21-1 and TRBJ2-5; the table names TRBD2, a call not compared with the DNA. TRBV21-1 is labeled a pseudogene. This CDR3 region has 16 residues. CDR3 sequence (DNA): TGTGCCAGCCCTCATCGGGAGTGGATGTTAAGGGAGACCCAGTACTTC. It codes for CASPHREWMLRETQYF.

The chain couples TRBV19 to TRBJ1-5; the match to TRBD1 covers 8 bases. In germline, CDR1 is LNHDA, CDR2 SQIVND (reference sequence). The CDR3 loop spans 17 amino acids. V lost 5 bases to trimming and J lost 0 bases; unmatched junction nucleotides: 9. Here the CDR3 DNA reads TGTGCCAGTAGTCCCCGGACAGGGACCGATAGCAATCAGCCCCAGCATTTT. Translating it yields CASSPRTGTDSNQPQHF. Combining the CDR3 with reference TRBV19 and TRBJ1-5 gives the whole variable domain DGGITQSPKYLFRKEGQNVTLSCEQNLNHDAMYWYRQDPGQGLRLIYYSQIVNDFQKGDIAEGYSVSREKKESFPLTVTSAQKNPTAFYLCASSPRTGTDSNQPQHFGDGTRLSIL.

V gene TRBV14 combines with J gene TRBJ1-5, with 9 positions matching TRBD1. CDR1 is SGHDN, CDR2 FVKESK, per germline. The CDR3 is 17 residues long. V lost 8 bases and J lost 6; bases outside the gene matches: 17. The CDR3 nucleotides read TGTGCCAGCTTCGGTGGGGGGACAGGGCGTTGTTTTCAGCCCCAGCATTTT. It is translated as CASFGGGTGRCFQPQHF.